The 18 T cell receptor beta chains in this list originate from one sample, sequenced in a study of neurological immune-mediated disorders. TCRdb analysed the 5' RACE reads with MiXCR anew, one entry per CDR3 protein. The sample has some 60,000 distinct CDR3 sequences, around a tenth seen once; the top ten hold around 12%. The time point is: longitudinal time-point 2. Sequenced input: PBMCs. These receptors all come from a man aged 25-45 years in good health.

At least ten counts were recorded for this clonotype. The chain joins TRBV20-1 to TRBJ1-5; D call uncertain. The CDR3 runs to 14 residues. Germline V gene data show CDR1 as DFQATT and CDR2 as SNEGSKA (reference sequence). Trimming shortened V by 4 bases and J by 6 bases, and 16 bases separated the two germline ends. The CDR3 bases are TGCAGTGCTATCGAAGGGAGTGGGCCTCAGCCCCAGCATTTT. Its protein product is CSAIEGSGPQPQHF.

Ten or more counts support this clonotype. The rearrangement uses TRBV28 and TRBJ2-7, with D perhaps matching TRBD1 or TRBD2 (5 bases each). The CDR3 loop spans 14 amino acids. The V end lost 6 bases, the J end lost 9 bases, and 21 bases lay between the germline ends. The V gene's germline CDR1 is MDHEN and CDR2 SYDVKM. The CDR3 spells CASSPPVTGEGQYF. CDR3 coding DNA: TGTGCCAGCAGCCCTCCAGTCACAGGCGAGGGGCAGTACTTC.

This clonotype was found a few times. The chain is built from TRBV18 and TRBJ1-2; maybe TRBD1 (5 bases). Trimming stripped 1 base from V and 5 bases from J, with 11 bases between. Germline V gene sequence: CDR1 KGHSH, CDR2 LQKENI. The CDR3 length is 14 residues. CDR3 sequence: CASSPQGGHYGYTF. CDR3 DNA sequence: TGTGCCAGCTCACCACAGGGAGGACATTATGGCTACACCTTC.

This clonotype was found many times. This sequence joins TRBV5-1 and TRBJ2-7, with D possibly matching TRBD1 (5 bases). Looked up from germline, CDR1 is SGHRS and CDR2 is YFSETQ. The CDR3 runs to 14 residues. Trimming shortened V by 4 bases and J by 5 bases, and 16 bases separated the two germline ends. DNA for the CDR3: TGCGCCAGCAGCGCGGTCAGGGTATTTGACGAGCAGTACTTC. Translating gives CASSAVRVFDEQYF.

This clonotype was seen repeatedly, ten times or more. V is TRBV20-1 and J is TRBJ2-6; D remains ambiguous. Germline V gene sequence: CDR1 DFQATT, CDR2 SNEGSKA (reference sequence). This CDR3 is 17 amino acids long. V gave up 2 bases and J gave up 1 base, with 15 bases separating them. CDR3 residues: CSARKLGLGSGANVLTF. The DNA of the CDR3 is TGCAGTGCTAGAAAGCTTGGATTGGGATCTGGGGCCAACGTCCTGACTTTC.

This clonotype was counted at least ten times. V is TRBV20-1 and J is TRBJ2-1; D is uncertain. The ends were cut back, 0 bases at V and 6 bases at J, with 15 bases in the middle. Germline values: CDR1 DFQATT, CDR2 SNEGSKA (reference sequence). The CDR3 loop spans 15 amino acids. The DNA of the CDR3 is TGCAGTGCTAGAGATCTCGGCTGGGCTAGCAATGAGCAGTTCTTC. It encodes CSARDLGWASNEQFF.

This clonotype was found many times. The gene calls are TRBV10-3 and TRBJ2-5; D perhaps matches TRBD1 (6 bases). From germline, CDR1 is ENHRY and CDR2 SYGVKD. This CDR3 has 13 amino acids. Between the trimmed V and J ends, which lost 5 bases and 3 bases, there was a span of 10 bases. The DNA for the CDR3 is TGTGCCATCAGTTCCGGACAGAAAGAGACCCAGTACTTC. It is translated as CAISSGQKETQYF.

The count of this clonotype is one. A clone one base away is much larger, so this may be a read error. V is TRBV7-8 and J is TRBJ2-7; D unresolved. Germline V CDR1 and CDR2: SGHVS, FQNEAQ. The CDR3 is made up of 14 amino acids. The CDR3, as DNA: TGTGCCAACAGCTTAGGTGGCACGGTATACGAGCAGTACTTC. Translating gives CANSLGGTVYEQYF.

This clonotype was observed many times. The chain joins TRBV11-2 to TRBJ1-4, with a weak D call TRBD1 (5 bases). The germline CDR1 and CDR2 sequences are SGHAT and FQNNGV. This CDR3 has 16 residues. Trimming pared 2 bases from V and 11 bases from J, leaving 21 bases between. CDR3 DNA: TGTGCCAGCAGCTTAAGCCCGCGGGGCGCGCTGTTGAAACTGTTTTTT. This encodes CASSLSPRGALLKLFF.

At least ten counts were recorded for this clonotype. The rearrangement joins TRBV20-1 to TRBJ1-2; no definite D call. V gave up 3 bases and J gave up 8 bases, with 16 bases separating them. Germline-derived CDR1 and CDR2 are DFQATT and SNEGSKA (reference sequence). The length of the CDR3 is 13 residues. The CDR3 here is CSASLSSVGGYTF. CDR3 nucleotides: TGCAGTGCTAGTCTGAGTTCTGTTGGCGGCTACACCTTC.

The table lists this clonotype with many counts. The V call is TRBV12-3 or TRBV12-4, the J call TRBJ2-2, with 7 nucleotides matching TRBD1. Trimming cost V 2 bases and J 4 bases; bases outside gene matches: 4. This CDR3 comprises 15 residues. CDR3: CASSLSTGATGELFF. The CDR3 coding sequence is TGTGCCAGCAGTTTAAGCACAGGGGCCACCGGGGAGCTGTTTTTT.

There are many counts of this clonotype. The chain has TRBV24-1 and TRBJ1-2; possibly TRBD1 for D (6 bases). Deletions cut 4 bases from V and 3 bases from J, with 11 bases between. Germline CDR1 and CDR2: KGHDR and SFDVKD. This CDR3 contains 14 residues. The CDR3 DNA follows: TGTGCCACCAGTGAAGCCACAGGGCACTATGGCTACACCTTC. Its translation is CATSEATGHYGYTF.

There are many counts of this clonotype. This could be a read error, since a much larger clone is one nucleotide away. The V gene is TRBV20-1, the J gene TRBJ2-4; TRBD1 is a possible D gene (5 bases). This CDR3 has 14 residues. Trimming took off 3 bases at V and 3 bases at J, with 12 bases between the two ends. CDR1 and CDR2 from the germline V gene are DFQATT and SNEGSKA (reference sequence). The CDR3 reads CSARTRDSKNIQYF. CDR3 in DNA: TGCAGTGCTAGGACTCGAGACAGCAAAAACATTCAGTACTTC.

This clonotype was observed many times. The V and J genes are TRBV7-6 and TRBJ1-4, with D possibly being TRBD1 (5 bases). The CDR3 is 15 amino acids. The germline V gene encodes CDR1 SGHVS and CDR2 FNYEAQ. V was pared by 1 base and J by 4 bases, with 10 bases between. CDR3 DNA sequence: TGTGCCAGCAGCTTAGTCAGGGACCATAATGAAAAACTGTTTTTT. Its protein is CASSLVRDHNEKLFF.

This clonotype was observed at least ten times. The rearrangement links TRBV20-1 to TRBJ2-7; 13 bases align to TRBD2. The CDR3 length is 15 residues. V lost 2 bases to trimming and J lost 6 bases; unmatched junction nucleotides: 7. In germline, CDR1 is DFQATT, CDR2 SNEGSKA (reference sequence). CDR3 DNA sequence: TGCAGTGCTAGACCCACTAGCGGGAGGGCCGGCGAGCAGTACTTC. Its protein product is CSARPTSGRAGEQYF.

This clonotype was seen many times. CDR3 sequence: CASSPLHGTTNEKLFF. Here the CDR3 DNA reads TGTGCCAGCAGCCCCCTTCATGGGACAACTAATGAAAAACTGTTTTTT. The chain is built from TRBV11-2 and TRBJ1-4; D gene unclear. Trimming took off 5 bases at V and 0 bases at J, with 13 bases between the two ends. Germline loops: CDR1 SGHAT, CDR2 FQNNGV. CDR3 length: 16 residues.

At least ten counts were recorded for this clonotype. The chain is built from TRBV29-1 and TRBJ1-2; 7 nucleotides align to TRBD1. This CDR3 spans 13 amino acids. Germline-derived CDR1 and CDR2 are SQVTM and ANQGSEA. V shed 4 bases, J shed 4 bases, and the junction held 6 bases outside the gene matches. The CDR3 DNA follows: TGCAGCGTTGGTGCAGGGGGTTCCTATGGCTACACCTTC. Amino acids: CSVGAGGSYGYTF. The whole variable domain, remainder taken from reference TRBV29-1 and TRBJ1-2, is SAVISQKPSRDICQRGTSLTIQCQVDSQVTMMFWYRQQPGQSLTLIATANQGSEATYESGFVIDKFPISRPNLTFSTLTVSNMSPEDSSIYLCSVGAGGSYGYTFGSGTRLTVV.

This clonotype was found a few times. The CDR3 DNA is TGTGCCAGCAGTTACGTGGAGACCCAGTACTTC. This translates into CASSYVETQYF. J is TRBJ2-5 and V is TRBV6-6; the D is unclear. The V gene lost 2 bases and the J gene lost 5 bases, with 3 bases spanning the gap. CDR1 is MNHNY, CDR2 SVGAGI, per germline (reference sequence). The CDR3 contains 11 residues.